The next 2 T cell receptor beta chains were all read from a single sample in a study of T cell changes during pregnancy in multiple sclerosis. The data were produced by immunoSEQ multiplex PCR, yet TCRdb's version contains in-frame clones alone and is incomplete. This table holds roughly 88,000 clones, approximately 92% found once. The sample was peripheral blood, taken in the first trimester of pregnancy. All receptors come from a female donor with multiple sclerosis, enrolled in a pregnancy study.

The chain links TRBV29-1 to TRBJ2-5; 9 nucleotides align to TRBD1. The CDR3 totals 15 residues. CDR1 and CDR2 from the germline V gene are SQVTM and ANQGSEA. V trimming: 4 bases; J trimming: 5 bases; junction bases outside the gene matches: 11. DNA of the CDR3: TGCAGCGTTGGGGGAGGACAGGGGATTCGGGAGACCCAGTACTTC. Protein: CSVGGGQGIRETQYF.

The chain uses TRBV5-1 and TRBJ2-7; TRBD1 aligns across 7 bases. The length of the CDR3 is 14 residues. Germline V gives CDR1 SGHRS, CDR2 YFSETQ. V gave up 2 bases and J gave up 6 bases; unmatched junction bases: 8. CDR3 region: CASSLRQGPGEQYF. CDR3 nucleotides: TGCGCCAGCAGCTTAAGACAGGGCCCGGGCGAGCAGTACTTC.